The following is a T cell receptor beta chain sequence with its context. The data originate from a study of T cell changes during pregnancy in multiple sclerosis. Only in-frame clones appear in the TCRdb table, and some are missing; sequencing was by immunoSEQ multiplex PCR. The profile covers about 38,000 clones, with 90% appearing a single time and 0.55% to 0.7% taken by the ten largest. Germline CDR1 SGHVS, CDR2 FNYEAQ. The V gene lost 2 bases and the J gene lost 5 bases, with 15 bases spanning the gap. The CDR3 is 15 amino acids. This chain joins TRBV7-6 and TRBJ2-5; a weak D match, TRBD2 (6 bases). The source is a female donor with multiple sclerosis, enrolled in a pregnancy study. The sequencing used CD4+ T cells from peripheral blood mononuclear cells, collected in the second trimester of pregnancy. CDR3: CASSLFSGAGETQYF. The CDR3 DNA reads as TGTGCCAGCAGCTTATTCTCGGGAGCGGGCGAGACCCAGTACTTC.